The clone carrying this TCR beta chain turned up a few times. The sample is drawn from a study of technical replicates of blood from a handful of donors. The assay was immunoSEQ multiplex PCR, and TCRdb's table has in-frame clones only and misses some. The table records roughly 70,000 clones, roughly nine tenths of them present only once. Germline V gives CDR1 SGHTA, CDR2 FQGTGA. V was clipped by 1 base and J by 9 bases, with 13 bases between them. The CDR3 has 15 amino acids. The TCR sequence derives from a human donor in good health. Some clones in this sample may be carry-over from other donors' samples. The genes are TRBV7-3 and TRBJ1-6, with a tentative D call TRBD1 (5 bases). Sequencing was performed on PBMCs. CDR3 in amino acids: CASSLMGRGVSPLHF. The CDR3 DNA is TGTGCCAGCAGCTTAATGGGTCGGGGGGTTTCACCCCTCCACTTT.